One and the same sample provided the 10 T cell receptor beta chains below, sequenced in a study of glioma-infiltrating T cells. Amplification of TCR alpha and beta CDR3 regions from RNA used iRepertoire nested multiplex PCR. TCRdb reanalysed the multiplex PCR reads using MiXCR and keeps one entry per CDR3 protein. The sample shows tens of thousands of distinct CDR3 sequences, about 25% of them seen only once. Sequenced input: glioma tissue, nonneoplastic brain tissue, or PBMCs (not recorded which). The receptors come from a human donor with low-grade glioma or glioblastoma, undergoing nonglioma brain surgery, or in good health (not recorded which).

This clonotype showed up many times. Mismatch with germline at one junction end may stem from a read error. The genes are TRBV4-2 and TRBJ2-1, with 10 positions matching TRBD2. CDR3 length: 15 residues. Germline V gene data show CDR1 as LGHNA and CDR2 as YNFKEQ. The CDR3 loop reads CASSKEREGYNEQFF. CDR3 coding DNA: TGTGCCAGCAGCAAAGAGCGGGAGGGCTACAATGAGCAGTTCTTC.

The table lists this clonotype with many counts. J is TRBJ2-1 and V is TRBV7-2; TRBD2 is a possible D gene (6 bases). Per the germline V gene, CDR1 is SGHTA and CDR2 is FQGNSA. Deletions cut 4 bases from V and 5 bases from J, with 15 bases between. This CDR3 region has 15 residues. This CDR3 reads CASSSRWGLNNEQFF. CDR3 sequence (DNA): TGTGCCAGCAGCTCACGCTGGGGACTCAACAATGAGCAGTTCTTC.

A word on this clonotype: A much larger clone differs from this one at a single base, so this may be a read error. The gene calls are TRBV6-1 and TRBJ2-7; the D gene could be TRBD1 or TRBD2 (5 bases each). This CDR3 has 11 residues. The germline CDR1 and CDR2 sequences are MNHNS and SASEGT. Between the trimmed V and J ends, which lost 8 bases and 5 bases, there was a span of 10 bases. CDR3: CASGGSNEQYF. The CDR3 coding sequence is TGTGCCAGCGGGGGAAGTAACGAGCAGTACTTC.

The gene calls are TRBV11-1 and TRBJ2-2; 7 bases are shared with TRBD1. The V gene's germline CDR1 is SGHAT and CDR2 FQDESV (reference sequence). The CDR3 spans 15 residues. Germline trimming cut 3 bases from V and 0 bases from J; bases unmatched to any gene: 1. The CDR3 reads CASSLDRPNTGELFF. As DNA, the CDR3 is TGTGCCAGCAGCTTGGACAGGCCGAACACCGGGGAGCTGTTTTTT.

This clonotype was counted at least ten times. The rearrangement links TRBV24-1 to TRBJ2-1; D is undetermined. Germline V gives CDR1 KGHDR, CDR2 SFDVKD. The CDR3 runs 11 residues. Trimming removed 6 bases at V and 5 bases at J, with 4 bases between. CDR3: CATSRDNEQFF. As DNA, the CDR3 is TGTGCCACCAGTCGGGACAATGAGCAGTTCTTC.

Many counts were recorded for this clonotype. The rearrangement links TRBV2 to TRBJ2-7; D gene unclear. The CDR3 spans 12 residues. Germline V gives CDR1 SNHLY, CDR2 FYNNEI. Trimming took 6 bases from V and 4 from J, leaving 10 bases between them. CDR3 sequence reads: CASSIHEYEQYF. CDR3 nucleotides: TGTGCCAGCAGCATCCATGAGTACGAGCAGTACTTC.

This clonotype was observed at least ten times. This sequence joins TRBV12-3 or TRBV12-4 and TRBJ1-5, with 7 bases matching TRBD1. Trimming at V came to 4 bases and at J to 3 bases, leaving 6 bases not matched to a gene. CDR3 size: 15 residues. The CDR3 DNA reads TGTGCCAGCAGTTCTCAGGGACAGTACAATCAGCCCCAGCATTTT. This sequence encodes CASSSQGQYNQPQHF.

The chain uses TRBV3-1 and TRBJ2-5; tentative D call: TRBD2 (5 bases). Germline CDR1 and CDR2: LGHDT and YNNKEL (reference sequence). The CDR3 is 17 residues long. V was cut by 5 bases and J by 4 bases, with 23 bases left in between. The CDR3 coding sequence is TGTGCCAGCAGCTCCCCCCCATGGACGGAGGAAAGAGAGACCCAGTACTTC. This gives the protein CASSSPPWTEERETQYF.

The CDR3 sequence: CVSSYSGQGYEQYF. CDR3 in DNA: TGTGTTAGCAGTTACTCTGGACAGGGCTACGAGCAGTACTTC. The rearrangement links TRBV6-5 to TRBJ2-7; 8 bases align to TRBD1. CDR3 size: 14 residues. Germline lookup yields CDR1 MNHEY and CDR2 SVGAGI.

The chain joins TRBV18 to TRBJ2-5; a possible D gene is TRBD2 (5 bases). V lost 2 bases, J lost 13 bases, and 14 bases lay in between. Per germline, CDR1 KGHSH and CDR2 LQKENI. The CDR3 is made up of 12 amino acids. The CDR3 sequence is CASSPEGLSRYF. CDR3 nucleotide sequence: TGTGCCAGCTCACCAGAGGGCCTATCCCGGTACTTC.